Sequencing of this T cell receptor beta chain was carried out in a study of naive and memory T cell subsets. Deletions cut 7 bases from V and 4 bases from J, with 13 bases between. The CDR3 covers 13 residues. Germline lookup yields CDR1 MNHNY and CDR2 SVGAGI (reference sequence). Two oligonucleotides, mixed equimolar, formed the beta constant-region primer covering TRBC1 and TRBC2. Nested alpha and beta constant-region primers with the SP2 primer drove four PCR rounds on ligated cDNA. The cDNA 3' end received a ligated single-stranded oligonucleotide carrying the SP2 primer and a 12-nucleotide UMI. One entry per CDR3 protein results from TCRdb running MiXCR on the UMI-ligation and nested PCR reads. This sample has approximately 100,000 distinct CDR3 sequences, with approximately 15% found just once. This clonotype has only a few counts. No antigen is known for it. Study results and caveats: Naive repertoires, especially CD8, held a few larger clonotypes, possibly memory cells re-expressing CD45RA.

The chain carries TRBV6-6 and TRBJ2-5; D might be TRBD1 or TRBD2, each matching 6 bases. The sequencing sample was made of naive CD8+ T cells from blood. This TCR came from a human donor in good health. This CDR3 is CASKGGTSETQYF. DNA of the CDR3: TGTGCCAGCAAGGGGGGAACCTCAGAGACCCAGTACTTC.